A single sample is the source of the 3 T cell receptor beta chains below, sequenced in a study of blood T cell repertoires in COVID-19. Profiling relied on immunoSEQ multiplex PCR, and the TCRdb table lists in-frame clones only, not all of them. The repertoire holds under 300,000 clones, with 86% as singletons. The sample taken for sequencing was peripheral blood. Source of these receptors: a man aged 55 to 70 with acute or convalescent COVID-19.

As DNA, the CDR3 is TGTGCCAGCAGTTTCAACACAGGGGGGGAGCTGTTTTTT. Its protein product is CASSFNTGGELFF. This chain links TRBV27 with TRBJ2-2, with D possibly TRBD1 on 6 matching bases. The CDR3 spans 13 residues. From germline, CDR1 is MNHEY and CDR2 SMNVEV (reference sequence). V was pared by 3 bases and J by 8 bases, with 10 bases between.

This clone was picked up a small number of times. V gene TRBV4-3 combines with J gene TRBJ1-2; the match to TRBD1 covers 7 bases. The CDR3 runs to 15 residues. The V gene end was trimmed by 0 bases and the J gene end by 8 bases; junction bases not matched to a gene: 9. Germline V CDR1 and CDR2: LGHNA, YSLEER. The CDR3 coding sequence is TGCGCCAGCAGCCAAGAGCATGAGGGGGCGCAAGGCTACACCTTC. It translates to CASSQEHEGAQGYTF.

V and J are TRBV6-5 and TRBJ2-1; D remains ambiguous. V was cut by 2 bases and J by 6 bases, with 14 bases left in between. This CDR3 is built from 15 residues. Germline lookup yields CDR1 MNHEY and CDR2 SVGAGI. The CDR3: CASSYEVTVLNEQFF. In nucleotides, the CDR3 is TGTGCCAGCAGTTACGAAGTAACAGTTCTCAATGAGCAGTTCTTC.